This T cell receptor (beta chain) is from a study of beta chain features in type 1 diabetes. Notes on this clone: The antigen remains undetermined.

Overall study findings and caveats: TCRB repertoires of naive, central memory and Treg cells appeared more similar among patients than among healthy donors. It was not settled here whether HLA type affects TCRB rearrangement.

The entirety of the isolated RNA underwent reverse transcription, so expressed TCRB transcripts were sequenced. Measured with immunoSEQ multiplex PCR; TCRdb has only the in-frame clones, and not every one. The table records 150,000 to 200,000 clones, 7.5% to 10% of them present only once. V lost 8 bases, J lost 2 bases, and 13 bases lay in between. In germline, CDR1 is WSHSY, CDR2 SAAADI. The CDR3 runs 13 residues. Sorting based on CD45RO/CCR7/CD25/CD127/CD95/CD27 separated CD4+ naive, central memory, regulatory and stem cell-like memory cells. The sample consisted of central memory CD4+ T cells from blood. The receptor was derived from a woman younger than 35 in good health. The chain couples TRBV10-2 to TRBJ2-7, with D perhaps matching TRBD1 (5 bases). The CDR3 reads CASGRGQPYEQYF. The CDR3 nucleotides are TGCGCCAGCGGGCGAGGACAACCCTACGAGCAGTACTTC.